The clone carrying this T cell receptor beta chain was recorded only once. Method: immunoSEQ multiplex PCR; TCRdb's copy keeps in-frame clones and lacks some. The sample has roughly 90,000 clones, over 80% seen once; the top ten hold about 4.5%. The source of the sample is a study of T cell changes during pregnancy in multiple sclerosis. This CDR3 is built from 13 residues. Germline CDR1 reads SGHDT; CDR2 reads YYEEEE. Trimming cost V 0 bases and J 7 bases, with 7 bases left between them. This specimen consisted of peripheral blood, obtained in the first trimester of pregnancy. This TCR derives from a female donor with multiple sclerosis, enrolled in a pregnancy study. This sequence joins TRBV5-6 and TRBJ1-4, with a possible D match to TRBD1 (5 bases). DNA for the CDR3: TGTGCCAGCAGCTTGGTCACAGGTGAAAAACTGTTTTTT. Translation gives CASSLVTGEKLFF.